This passage covers 18 T cell receptor beta chains from one sample sequenced in a study of neurological immune-mediated disorders. TCRdb fed the 5' RACE reads into MiXCR, producing one record per CDR3 protein. The top ten clones hold 5% to 6.5% of a sample with approximately 100,000 distinct CDR3 sequences, approximately 3.3% of them seen once. The sequenced material came from PBMCs. These receptors originate from a woman aged 18-29 years with multiple sclerosis.

This clonotype has a count of ten or more. The chain carries TRBV6-1 and TRBJ2-5, with no clear D. CDR1 and CDR2 (germline): MNHNS, SASEGT. The CDR3 loop spans 16 amino acids. The V gene lost 6 bases and the J gene lost 5 bases, with 22 bases spanning the gap. The CDR3 sequence: CASSPLVSGTGETQYF. Written as DNA, the CDR3 is TGTGCCAGCAGCCCTCTCGTATCGGGCACCGGGGAGACCCAGTACTTC.

This clonotype was observed at least ten times. CDR3 DNA: TGCAGTGCTAGAGATGGGGCCGACTTCTACGAGCAGTACTTC. Translation gives CSARDGADFYEQYF. The rearrangement links TRBV20-1 to TRBJ2-7, with D possibly being TRBD1 (5 bases). The germline gives CDR1 DFQATT, CDR2 SNEGSKA (reference sequence). V was clipped by 0 bases and J by 3 bases, with 12 bases between them. The CDR3 runs 14 residues.

In this sample, this clonotype turned up many times. This chain uses TRBV7-9 with TRBJ1-2; maybe TRBD1 (5 bases). V lost 4 bases, J lost 2 bases, and 11 bases lay in between. Germline CDR1 reads SEHNR; CDR2 reads FQNEAQ (reference sequence). The CDR3 totals 14 residues. CDR3 sequence: CASSYLQGNYGYTF. The CDR3 coding sequence is TGTGCCAGCAGCTATCTTCAGGGAAACTATGGCTACACCTTC.

This clonotype was detected many times. The rearrangement uses TRBV4-3 and TRBJ2-3; D possibly corresponds to TRBD1 (5 bases). The CDR3 consists of 14 residues. Looked up from germline, CDR1 is LGHNA and CDR2 is YSLEER. V lost 0 bases and J 6 bases, leaving 10 bases between the germline ends. The CDR3 DNA reads TGCGCCAGCAGCCAAGACGACAGCTTGGATACGCAGTATTTT. Encoded protein: CASSQDDSLDTQYF.

This clonotype was found many times. The rearrangement links TRBV3-1 to TRBJ1-5; D unresolved. The CDR3 loop spans 11 amino acids. Per germline, CDR1 LGHDT and CDR2 YNNKEL (reference sequence). The ends were cut back, 1 base at V and 9 bases at J, with 4 bases in the middle. The CDR3 region is CASSQGGPQHF. In DNA, the CDR3 is TGTGCCAGCAGCCAAGGCGGGCCCCAGCATTTT.

Ten or more counts support this clonotype. The chain has TRBV29-1 and TRBJ2-3; the D gene is possibly TRBD1 (6 bases). The CDR3 has 14 amino acids. Deletions cut 7 bases from V and 1 base from J, with 15 bases between. Germline CDR1 reads SQVTM; CDR2 reads ANQGSEA. The CDR3 here is CSAIYRARTDTQYF. The CDR3 bases are TGCAGCGCCATCTACAGGGCCCGCACAGATACGCAGTATTTT.

J is TRBJ2-3 and V is TRBV6-2 or TRBV6-3, with a weak D call TRBD2 (6 bases). With 6 bases removed from V and 3 bases from J, the gap between germline ends came to 16 bases. The CDR3 has 15 amino acids. Germline V gives CDR1 MNHEY, CDR2 SVGEGT. The CDR3 reads CASSYRDSLTDTQYF. CDR3 DNA sequence: TGTGCCAGCAGCTACCGGGACTCGTTGACAGATACGCAGTATTTT.

This clonotype was found many times. V and J are TRBV20-1 and TRBJ2-2; no reliable D call. The germline gives CDR1 DFQATT, CDR2 SNEGSKA (reference sequence). Trimming pared 6 bases from V and 0 bases from J, leaving 8 bases between. This CDR3 is built from 13 residues. CDR3 sequence (DNA): TGCAGTGCCGCGTCTACGAACACCGGGGAGCTGTTTTTT. Translation: CSAASTNTGELFF.

Many counts were recorded for this clonotype. This chain uses TRBV28 with TRBJ2-3, with D maybe TRBD2 (5 bases). The CDR3 is 14 amino acids. Looked up from germline, CDR1 is MDHEN and CDR2 is SYDVKM. V lost 3 bases, J lost 0 bases, and 7 bases lay in between. CDR3 sequence (DNA): TGTGCCAGCAGTTTTCGGGGTAGCACAGATACGCAGTATTTT. It yields the protein CASSFRGSTDTQYF.

The sample holds many counts of this clonotype. The CDR3 coding sequence is TGTGCCAGCAGCTTAGCGTATAGCGGGAGTACAGAGACCCAGTACTTC. It translates to CASSLAYSGSTETQYF. The chain uses TRBV7-6 and TRBJ2-5, with 9 bases identical to TRBD2. CDR3 length: 16 amino acids. Germline assignment: CDR1 SGHVS and CDR2 FNYEAQ. Trimming at V came to 0 bases and at J to 4 bases, leaving 6 bases not matched to a gene.

This clonotype has ten or more counts. The genes are TRBV20-1 and TRBJ2-7, with 11 bases identical to TRBD2. CDR3 length: 11 amino acids. Germline-derived CDR1 and CDR2 are DFQATT and SNEGSKA (reference sequence). V trimming: 2 bases; J trimming: 9 bases; junction bases outside the gene matches: 0. In DNA, the CDR3 is TGCAGTGCTAGACTAGCGGGAGGGCAGTACTTC. As protein: CSARLAGGQYF.

Many counts were recorded for this clonotype. The V gene is TRBV5-1, the J gene TRBJ2-5; 9 bases fit TRBD2. The CDR3 runs 16 residues. Germline CDR1 and CDR2: SGHRS and YFSETQ. Unmatched junction bases numbered 7, after V lost 4 bases and J lost 0 bases. The CDR3 coding sequence is TGCGCCAGCAGCGCCTCTGGCGGGAGGGACCAAGAGACCCAGTACTTC. Residues: CASSASGGRDQETQYF.

This clonotype has a count of ten or more. J is TRBJ2-1 and V is TRBV13, with 15 bases aligning to TRBD2. Germline CDR1 reads PRHDT; CDR2 reads FYEKMQ (reference sequence). V shed 5 bases, J shed 9 bases, and the junction held 8 bases outside the gene matches. The CDR3 runs 16 residues. The DNA for the CDR3 is TGTGCCAGCAGCCCTCGGACTAGCGGGAGGGTTGGTGAGCAGTTCTTC. This sequence encodes CASSPRTSGRVGEQFF.

In this sample, this clonotype turned up many times. This sequence joins TRBV20-1 and TRBJ2-5; D might be TRBD2 (6 bases). The V end was cut by 3 bases, the J end by 0 bases, with 11 bases between. Germline values: CDR1 DFQATT, CDR2 SNEGSKA (reference sequence). The CDR3 loop spans 14 amino acids. The CDR3 reads CSASDGGHQETQYF. The CDR3 nucleotides read TGCAGTGCTAGTGACGGGGGACACCAAGAGACCCAGTACTTC.

This clonotype was picked up a small number of times. The chain couples TRBV5-1 to TRBJ1-6; D is perhaps TRBD1 (6 bases). V dropped 4 bases and J dropped 9 bases, with 14 bases sitting between them. CDR3 length equals 14 residues. Germline V CDR1 and CDR2: SGHRS, YFSETQ. CDR3 loop: CASSLDSGASPLHF. The CDR3 DNA reads as TGCGCCAGCAGCCTGGACAGTGGGGCTTCACCCCTCCACTTT.

This clonotype was detected ten times or more. This chain links TRBV5-1 with TRBJ1-1; D gene unclear. This CDR3 is built from 15 residues. Germline CDR1 is SGHRS and CDR2 is YFSETQ. Trimming removed 0 bases at V and 1 base at J, with 10 bases between. CDR3 DNA: TGCGCCAGCAGCTTGGGCCCAGAGGGGAACACTGAAGCTTTCTTT. It specifies CASSLGPEGNTEAFF.

The sample holds many counts of this clonotype. The chain combines TRBV10-1 with TRBJ1-2; D remains unclear. V was cut by 7 bases and J by 2 bases, with 11 bases left in between. Germline-derived CDR1 and CDR2 are WNHNN and SYGVQD (reference sequence). The CDR3 runs 13 residues. Here the CDR3 reads CASIVLGNYGYTF. The DNA for the CDR3 is TGCGCCAGCATAGTTTTAGGAAACTATGGCTACACCTTC.

This clonotype was detected only a few times. This chain uses TRBV4-2 with TRBJ1-2, with 9 bases fitting TRBD1. The CDR3 has 15 amino acids. V trimming: 1 base; J trimming: 2 bases; junction bases outside the gene matches: 2. Germline CDR1 is LGHNA and CDR2 is YNFKEQ. The CDR3 sequence: CASSQGDRDNYGYTF. CDR3 DNA sequence: TGTGCCAGCAGCCAAGGGGACAGGGACAACTATGGCTACACCTTC.